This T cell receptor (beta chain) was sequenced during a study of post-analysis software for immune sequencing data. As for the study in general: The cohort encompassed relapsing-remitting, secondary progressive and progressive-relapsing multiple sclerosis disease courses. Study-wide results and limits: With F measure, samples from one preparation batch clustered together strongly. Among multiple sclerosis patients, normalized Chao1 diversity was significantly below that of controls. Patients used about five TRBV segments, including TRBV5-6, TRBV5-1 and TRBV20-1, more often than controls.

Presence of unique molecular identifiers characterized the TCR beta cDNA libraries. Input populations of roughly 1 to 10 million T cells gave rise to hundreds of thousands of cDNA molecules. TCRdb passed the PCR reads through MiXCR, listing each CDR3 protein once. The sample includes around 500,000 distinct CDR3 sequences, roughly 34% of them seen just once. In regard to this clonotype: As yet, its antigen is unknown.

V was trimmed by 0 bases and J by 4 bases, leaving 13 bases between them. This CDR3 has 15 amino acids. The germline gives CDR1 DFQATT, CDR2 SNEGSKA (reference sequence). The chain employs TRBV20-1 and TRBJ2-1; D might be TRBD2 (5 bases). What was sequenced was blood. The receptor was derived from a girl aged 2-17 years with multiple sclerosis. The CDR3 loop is CSAREHGNFYNEQFF. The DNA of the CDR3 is TGCAGTGCTAGAGAACACGGGAACTTTTACAATGAGCAGTTCTTC.